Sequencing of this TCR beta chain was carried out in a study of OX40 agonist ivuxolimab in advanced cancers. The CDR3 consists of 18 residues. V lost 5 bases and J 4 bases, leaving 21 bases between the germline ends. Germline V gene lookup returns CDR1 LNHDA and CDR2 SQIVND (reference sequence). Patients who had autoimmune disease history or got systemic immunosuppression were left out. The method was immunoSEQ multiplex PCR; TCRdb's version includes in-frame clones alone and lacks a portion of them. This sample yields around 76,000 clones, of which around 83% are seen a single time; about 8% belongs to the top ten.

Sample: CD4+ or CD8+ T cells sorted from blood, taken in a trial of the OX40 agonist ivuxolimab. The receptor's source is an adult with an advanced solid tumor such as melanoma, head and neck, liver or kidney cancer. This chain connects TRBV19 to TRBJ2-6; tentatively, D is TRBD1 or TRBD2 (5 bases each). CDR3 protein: CASSVIRGSPGGANVLTF. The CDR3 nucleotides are TGTGCCAGTAGTGTTATTCGGGGCTCCCCTGGAGGGGCCAACGTCCTGACTTTC.